One sample yielded the 18 T cell receptor beta chains listed below, sequenced in a study of blood T cell repertoires in COVID-19. The data were produced by immunoSEQ multiplex PCR, yet TCRdb's version contains in-frame clones alone and is incomplete. In the table there are roughly 50,000 clones, 88% of which are singletons. The sequenced material came from peripheral blood. The receptor set was obtained from a middle-aged man with acute or convalescent COVID-19.

This rearrangement joins TRBV5-1 to TRBJ1-5; 10 bases are a match to TRBD1. Germline V gene sequence: CDR1 SGHRS, CDR2 YFSETQ. Germline trimming cut 0 bases from V and 7 bases from J; bases unmatched to any gene: 4. The CDR3 spans 15 residues. In DNA, the CDR3 is TGCGCCAGCAGCTTGGCGGGACAGGGGAACCAGCCCCAGCATTTT. Translating it yields CASSLAGQGNQPQHF.

The J gene is TRBJ2-2, the V gene TRBV7-9; 9 bases match TRBD1. Looked up from germline, CDR1 is SEHNR and CDR2 is FQNEAQ (reference sequence). The CDR3 runs 16 residues. With V trimmed by 4 bases and J by 5 bases, 8 bases remained unmatched. The CDR3 region has the DNA TGTGCCAGCAGCTCGTCCGGGACAGGGTGGACCGGGGAGCTGTTTTTT. Protein product: CASSSSGTGWTGELFF.

The V and J genes are TRBV30 and TRBJ1-5, with 7 positions matching TRBD1. J gave up 2 bases and V 1 base, and 5 bases lay outside the gene matches. Looked up from germline, CDR1 is GTSNPN and CDR2 is SVGIG (reference sequence). The CDR3 loop spans 15 amino acids. CDR3 nucleotides: TGTGCCTGGAGTGGGCCCGGACAGGGCAATCAGCCCCAGCATTTT. This encodes CAWSGPGQGNQPQHF.

The rearrangement links TRBV14 to TRBJ2-7; tentative D call: TRBD2 (6 bases). CDR1 SGHDN and CDR2 FVKESK come from the germline V gene. V lost 3 bases to trimming and J lost 3 bases, with 18 bases between them. The CDR3 loop spans 16 amino acids. The CDR3 DNA is TGTGCCAGCAGCCACGGTTGGAGGGGCGCGATCTACGAGCAGTACTTC. Protein sequence: CASSHGWRGAIYEQYF.

The genes are TRBV28 and TRBJ1-1, with a weak D call TRBD1 (6 bases). CDR1 is MDHEN and CDR2 is SYDVKM in the germline V gene. The CDR3 is 13 residues long. The germline V and J ends were trimmed by 2 bases and 4 bases, with 8 bases remaining between them. DNA of the CDR3: TGTGCCAGCAGTTTAGGACAGCCCACTGAAGCTTTCTTT. This sequence encodes CASSLGQPTEAFF.

The genes are TRBV6-1 and TRBJ1-1; D is undetermined. CDR3 size: 12 residues. V lost 1 base to trimming and J lost 6 bases, with 6 bases between them. Germline V gene sequence: CDR1 MNHNS, CDR2 SASEGT. The CDR3 region is CASSEGLSEAFF. The CDR3 DNA reads TGTGCCAGCAGTGAAGGGCTTTCTGAAGCTTTCTTT.

The chain uses TRBV3-1 (or the pseudogene TRBV3-2) and TRBJ1-1, with a weak D call TRBD1 (6 bases). The length of the CDR3 is 14 residues. Germline values: CDR1 LGHDT, CDR2 YNNKEL (reference sequence). Between the trimmed V and J ends, which lost 4 bases and 2 bases, there was a span of 11 bases. This CDR3 reads CASSPLGTNTEAFF. The CDR3 DNA reads TGTGCCAGCAGCCCGTTAGGGACAAACACTGAAGCTTTCTTT.

V and J are TRBV27 and TRBJ1-2; 9 bases are a match to TRBD1. CDR1 and CDR2 from the germline V gene are MNHEY and SMNVEV (reference sequence). The trim removed 3 bases at V and 8 bases at J, leaving 13 bases unmatched. CDR3 length: 16 residues. CDR3 loop: CASSFHRRDRDGGYTF. For the CDR3, the DNA is TGTGCCAGCAGTTTCCACCGAAGGGACAGGGATGGGGGCTACACCTTC.

V usage is TRBV4-3 and J usage is TRBJ1-6; D not certain. Trimming took 0 bases from V and 6 from J, leaving 12 bases between them. CDR1 and CDR2 from the germline V gene are LGHNA and YSLEER. The CDR3 extends over 16 amino acids. This CDR3 is CASSQDPRVANSPLHF. In DNA, the CDR3 is TGCGCCAGCAGCCAAGATCCTCGGGTAGCTAATTCACCCCTCCACTTT.

This rearrangement joins TRBV20-1 to TRBJ2-7, with 8 bases identical to TRBD2. The J segment lost 3 bases and the V segment lost 3 bases, leaving 19 bases of the junction unmatched. This CDR3 region has 18 residues. The germline gives CDR1 DFQATT, CDR2 SNEGSKA (reference sequence). CDR3 sequence (DNA): TGCAGTGCTAGTAAACGGGAGGGGAAAAAAAGCCTCTTCTACGAGCAGTACTTC. As protein: CSASKREGKKSLFYEQYF.

This chain joins TRBV28 and TRBJ2-7; D is possibly TRBD2 (5 bases). The germline V gene has CDR1 MDHEN and CDR2 SYDVKM. Trimming left V 11 bases short and J 5 bases short, with 22 bases between. This CDR3 is built from 14 residues. The CDR3: CASSLGELANEQYF. The DNA of the CDR3 is TGTGCCTCCTCACTTGGGGAGCTTGCCAACGAGCAGTACTTC.

CDR3 DNA: TGTGCCAGCAGCTTTGACAGCAGCTACTATAATTCACCCCTCCACTTT. Amino acids: CASSFDSSYYNSPLHF. The chain is built from TRBV7-9 and TRBJ1-6; weak D call: TRBD1 (5 bases). The CDR3 runs to 16 residues. The ends were cut back, 3 bases at V and 3 bases at J, with 12 bases in the middle. CDR1 is SEHNR, CDR2 FQNEAQ, per germline (reference sequence).

CDR3 bases: TGTGCCAGCAGCCAACAGGGAGGCACACCCCTCCACTTT. Its translation: CASSQQGGTPLHF. The rearrangement uses TRBV14 and TRBJ1-6, with a weak D call TRBD1 (5 bases). Germline lookup yields CDR1 SGHDN and CDR2 FVKESK. Trimming shortened V by 2 bases and J by 11 bases, and 10 bases separated the two germline ends. The CDR3 loop spans 13 amino acids. Filled out from reference TRBV14 and TRBJ1-6, the complete variable domain reads EAGVTQFPSHSVIEKGQTVTLRCDPISGHDNLYWYRRVMGKEIKFLLHFVKESKQDESGMPNNRFLAERTGGTYSTLKVQPAELEDSGVYFCASSQQGGTPLHFGNGTRLTVT.

The gene calls are TRBV30 and TRBJ2-6; a possible D gene is TRBD2 (5 bases). The ends were cut back, 3 bases at V and 4 bases at J, with 10 bases in the middle. The CDR3 has 14 residues. The germline V gene has CDR1 GTSNPN and CDR2 SVGIG (reference sequence). The DNA for the CDR3 is TGTGCCTGGAGAAGGAGGTCAGGGGCCAACGTCCTGACTTTC. Protein: CAWRRRSGANVLTF.

V and J are TRBV7-9 and TRBJ1-1, with D perhaps TRBD1 (5 bases). Looked up from germline, CDR1 is SEHNR and CDR2 is FQNEAQ (reference sequence). This CDR3 is built from 13 residues. The V end was cut by 5 bases, the J end by 1 base, with 8 bases between. In DNA, the CDR3 is TGTGCCAGCAGCCCGGACAAGAACACTGAAGCTTTCTTT. Translated, it gives CASSPDKNTEAFF. Filled out from reference TRBV7-9 and TRBJ1-1, the complete variable domain reads DTGVSQNPRHKITKRGQNVTFRCDPISEHNRLYWYRQTLGQGPEFLTYFQNEAQLEKSRLLSDRFSAERPKGSFSTLEIQRTEQGDSAMYLCASSPDKNTEAFFGQGTRLTVV.

This rearrangement joins TRBV11-2 to TRBJ2-3; TRBD2 matches 11 bases. Trimming cost V 1 base and J 4 bases; bases outside gene matches: 7. Germline assignment: CDR1 SGHAT and CDR2 FQNNGV. This CDR3 region has 17 residues. CDR3 DNA sequence: TGTGCCAGCAGCTTAGGGCTAGCGGGGGGCCTATCAGATACGCAGTATTTT. Protein product: CASSLGLAGGLSDTQYF.

The chain recombines TRBV3-1 (or the pseudogene TRBV3-2) with TRBJ2-3; 12 bases fit TRBD2. The CDR3 covers 17 residues. CDR1 and CDR2 from the germline V gene are LGHDT and YNNKEL (reference sequence). The V gene end was trimmed by 3 bases and the J gene end by 5 bases; junction bases not matched to a gene: 9. CDR3 sequence: CASSHLLAGGPGDTQYF. The CDR3, as DNA: TGTGCCAGCAGCCACCTCCTAGCGGGAGGGCCGGGAGATACGCAGTATTTT.

V gene TRBV5-1 combines with J gene TRBJ2-2; D perhaps matches TRBD1 (6 bases). The germline V gene has CDR1 SGHRS and CDR2 YFSETQ. The CDR3 contains 16 residues. The germline V and J ends were trimmed by 1 base and 6 bases, with 16 bases remaining between them. The CDR3 protein is CASSLRGSTTPGELFF. CDR3 nucleotides: TGCGCCAGCAGCTTGAGGGGGTCAACAACGCCCGGGGAGCTGTTTTTT. Full variable domain (remainder filled in from reference TRBV5-1 and TRBJ2-2): KAGVTQTPRYLIKTRGQQVTLSCSPISGHRSVSWYQQTPGQGLQFLFEYFSETQRNKGNFPGRFSGRQFSNSRSEMNVSTLELGDSALYLCASSLRGSTTPGELFFGEGSRLTVL.